The following is a T cell receptor (beta chain) sequence with its context. This CDR3 is 14 amino acids long. V shed 5 bases and J shed 1 base, with 12 bases lying between them. CDR1 LNHDA and CDR2 SQIVND come from the germline V gene (reference sequence). The record originates from a study of blood T cell repertoires in COVID-19. Background on the study: Donors in the United States, Italy and Spain gave samples during acute or convalescent COVID-19. Sample material is recorded as cDNA or gDNA derived from T cells, B-cell-depleted T cells, or PBMCs.

Per the study methods: Estimation of nucleated cell counts was performed using reference gene primer amplification. TCRdb's table, derived via immunoSEQ multiplex PCR, lists solely in-frame clones and lacks some. For V, J and clone size, that table is used; D and trimming come from the DNA. The table shows 94,000 or so clones, with 88% occurring only once. Sequenced input: peripheral blood. This TCR was sampled from a woman in her seventies with acute or convalescent COVID-19. The J gene is TRBJ2-7, the V gene TRBV19, with D possibly TRBD1 on 6 matching bases. This CDR3 reads CASSWGQGSYEQYF. CDR3 in DNA: TGTGCCAGTAGTTGGGGACAAGGATCCTACGAGCAGTACTTC.